This TCR beta chain comes out of a study of cytomegalovirus exposure and HLA in healthy donors. The PCR made use of 60 Vbeta and 13 Jbeta primers. Only in-frame clones appear in the TCRdb table, and some are missing; sequencing was by immunoSEQ multiplex PCR. The repertoire table contains roughly 50,000 clones. V gave up 4 bases and J gave up 3 bases, with 10 bases separating them. This CDR3 comprises 13 residues. The germline V gene has CDR1 MNHNS and CDR2 SASEGT. The chain is built from TRBV6-1 and TRBJ2-7, with D hard to call. Sequenced sample: PBMCs. This clonotype was sampled from a woman aged 35 to 49 in good health and CMV-seronegative. The CDR3 sequence: CASSVRRNYEQYF. The CDR3, as DNA: TGTGCCAGCAGTGTACGCAGGAACTACGAGCAGTACTTC.